Listed below are T cell receptor beta chains from one sample, sequenced in a study of blood T cell repertoires in COVID-19. Data came from immunoSEQ multiplex PCR; TCRdb stores just in-frame clones and leaves some out. The sample contains fewer than 100,000 clones, about nine tenths of which appear only once. The sequenced material came from peripheral blood. The receptor source for this set is a man aged 45-65 years with acute or convalescent COVID-19. CDR3s include the opening cysteine and the closing phenylalanine or tryptophan. Each record gives: clone size, D gene, J gene, V gene, CDR3 protein, CDR3 DNA. A D gene is named only where the DNA matches it firmly. Clone sizes are given selectively: once, few, many, or a class where the clone is expanded.

abundance: .
d_gene: .
j_gene: TRBJ1-6
v_gene: TRBV28
CDR3aa: CASSFRGYSPLHF
CDR3nt: TGTGCCAGCAGTTTTCGGGGTTATTCACCCCTCCACTTT

abundance: .
d_gene: TRBD2
j_gene: TRBJ2-2
v_gene: TRBV5-1
CDR3aa: CASSIYGRLARELFF
CDR3nt: TGCGCCAGCAGCATATACGGCCGACTAGCTCGGGAGCTGTTTTTT

abundance: .
d_gene: .
j_gene: TRBJ2-7
v_gene: TRBV6-5
CDR3aa: CASGHNSYEQYF
CDR3nt: TGTGCCAGTGGGCACAACTCCTACGAGCAGTACTTC

abundance: .
d_gene: .
j_gene: TRBJ2-7
v_gene: TRBV7-5
CDR3aa: CVRSCDLQREREEQYF
CDR3nt: TGTGTCAGAAGCTGCGACCTCCAGCGGGAGAGAGAGGAGCAGTACTTC

abundance: .
d_gene: .
j_gene: TRBJ1-1
v_gene: TRBV25-1
CDR3aa: CASRLQGTNTEAFF
CDR3nt: TGTGCCAGCAGACTACAAGGGACAAACACTGAAGCTTTCTTT

abundance: .
d_gene: TRBD2
j_gene: TRBJ2-7
v_gene: TRBV19
CDR3aa: CASSSGLASYEQYF
CDR3nt: TGTGCCAGTAGTTCGGGACTAGCGAGCTACGAGCAGTACTTC

abundance: .
d_gene: .
j_gene: TRBJ2-3
v_gene: TRBV11-2
CDR3aa: CASSRNFGGPQTSTDTQYF
CDR3nt: TGTGCCAGCAGCCGAAACTTCGGTGGGCCTCAAACTAGCACAGATACGCAGTATTTT

abundance: .
d_gene: .
j_gene: TRBJ2-7
v_gene: TRBV6-5
CDR3aa: CASTQAYVSSGEQYF
CDR3nt: TGTGCCAGCACCCAGGCGTATGTCTCAAGCGGGGAGCAGTACTTC

abundance: .
d_gene: TRBD1
j_gene: TRBJ2-5
v_gene: TRBV4-1
CDR3aa: CASSQGGQLETQYF
CDR3nt: TGCGCCAGCAGCCAAGGGGGACAGTTGGAGACCCAGTACTTC

abundance: medium-sized
d_gene: TRBD1
j_gene: TRBJ2-3
v_gene: TRBV14
CDR3aa: CASSQGDRGGADTQYF
CDR3nt: TGTGCCAGCAGCCAAGGGGACAGGGGAGGCGCAGATACGCAGTATTTT

abundance: .
d_gene: TRBD2
j_gene: TRBJ2-5
v_gene: TRBV4-1
CDR3aa: CASSQGRGGETQYF
CDR3nt: TGCGCCAGCAGCCAAGGCCGCGGGGGAGAGACCCAGTACTTC

abundance: .
d_gene: .
j_gene: TRBJ2-7
v_gene: TRBV5-1
CDR3aa: CASSLASSSRGYEQYF
CDR3nt: TGCGCCAGCAGCTTGGCCTCATCGAGCCGGGGCTACGAGCAGTACTTC

abundance: .
d_gene: .
j_gene: TRBJ2-1
v_gene: TRBV5-1
CDR3aa: CASSLPQGGGGNEQFF
CDR3nt: TGCGCCAGCAGCTTACCACAGGGAGGGGGAGGCAATGAGCAGTTCTTC

abundance: .
d_gene: TRBD2
j_gene: TRBJ2-1
v_gene: TRBV24-1
CDR3aa: CATGEGDEQFF
CDR3nt: TGTGCCACCGGGGAGGGCGATGAGCAGTTCTTC

abundance: .
d_gene: TRBD1
j_gene: TRBJ2-7
v_gene: TRBV5-4
CDR3aa: CASSSWGQGAGEQYF
CDR3nt: TGTGCCAGCAGCTCATGGGGACAGGGGGCGGGAGAGCAGTACTTC

abundance: .
d_gene: .
j_gene: TRBJ1-1
v_gene: TRBV29-1
CDR3aa: CSVQPRHRNTEAFF
CDR3nt: TGCAGCGTACAACCGAGACACAGGAACACTGAAGCTTTCTTT

abundance: .
d_gene: TRBD2
j_gene: TRBJ2-3
v_gene: TRBV7-9
CDR3aa: CASSLGLAGGADTQYF
CDR3nt: TGTGCCAGCAGCCTGGGACTAGCGGGAGGGGCTGATACGCAGTATTTT

abundance: .
d_gene: .
j_gene: TRBJ1-2
v_gene: TRBV5-4
CDR3aa: CASRTEANYGYTF
CDR3nt: TGTGCCAGCAGGACAGAAGCTAACTATGGCTACACCTTC

abundance: few
d_gene: TRBD1
j_gene: TRBJ1-1
v_gene: TRBV27
CDR3aa: CASSLLPDRGITEAFF
CDR3nt: TGTGCCAGCAGTCTATTACCCGACAGGGGAATCACTGAAGCTTTCTTT

abundance: .
d_gene: .
j_gene: TRBJ2-1
v_gene: TRBV20-1
CDR3aa: CSARRNNEQFF
CDR3nt: TGCAGTGCTAGGCGGAACAATGAGCAGTTCTTC

abundance: .
d_gene: .
j_gene: TRBJ2-7
v_gene: TRBV27
CDR3aa: CASRYSLAGGTYEQYF
CDR3nt: TGTGCCAGCAGGTATTCTCTGGCAGGGGGGACTTACGAGCAGTACTTC

abundance: .
d_gene: .
j_gene: TRBJ1-2
v_gene: TRBV29-1
CDR3aa: CSVEVRGRGVRDYGYTF
CDR3nt: TGCAGCGTTGAAGTGAGGGGGAGAGGGGTAAGGGACTATGGCTACACCTTC

abundance: once
d_gene: .
j_gene: TRBJ2-1
v_gene: TRBV11-2
CDR3aa: CASSLNGLVKNEQFF
CDR3nt: TGTGCCAGCAGCTTAAACGGACTCGTTAAGAATGAGCAGTTCTTC

abundance: .
d_gene: .
j_gene: TRBJ2-1
v_gene: TRBV12-2
CDR3aa: CASRLGAGYYPDEQFF
CDR3nt: TGTGCAAGTCGCTTAGGCGCAGGGTACTACCCAGACGAGCAGTTCTTC

abundance: few
d_gene: .
j_gene: TRBJ1-1
v_gene: TRBV18
CDR3aa: CASSPQGSTEAFF
CDR3nt: TGTGCCAGCTCACCACAGGGGTCCACTGAAGCTTTCTTT

abundance: .
d_gene: TRBD1
j_gene: TRBJ1-2
v_gene: TRBV6-5
CDR3aa: CASSFIRGRVYGYTF
CDR3nt: TGTGCCAGCAGTTTCATCAGGGGGCGAGTCTATGGCTACACCTTC

abundance: .
d_gene: .
j_gene: TRBJ1-3
v_gene: TRBV18
CDR3aa: CASSPSQVLTYQTTPSGNTIYF
CDR3nt: TGTGCCAGCTCACCATCACAGGTCCTAACTTATCAGACCACCCCCTCTGGAAACACCATATATTTT

abundance: .
d_gene: TRBD1
j_gene: TRBJ1-6
v_gene: TRBV27
CDR3aa: CASSPGTANSPLHF
CDR3nt: TGTGCCAGCAGTCCAGGGACAGCAAATTCACCCCTCCACTTT

abundance: .
d_gene: .
j_gene: TRBJ1-1
v_gene: TRBV19
CDR3aa: CASKVGGTEAFF
CDR3nt: TGTGCCAGTAAAGTCGGGGGAACTGAAGCTTTCTTT

abundance: .
d_gene: TRBD1
j_gene: TRBJ1-1
v_gene: TRBV15
CDR3aa: CATVRDRHMNTEAFF
CDR3nt: TGTGCCACCGTGAGGGACAGGCACATGAACACTGAAGCTTTCTTT

abundance: .
d_gene: TRBD1
j_gene: TRBJ1-2
v_gene: TRBV19
CDR3aa: CASGDRGSGYTF
CDR3nt: TGTGCCAGTGGAGACAGGGGGTCTGGCTACACCTTC

abundance: .
d_gene: .
j_gene: TRBJ1-1
v_gene: TRBV18
CDR3aa: CASSPPRGGASPEAFF
CDR3nt: TGTGCCAGCTCACCACCCCGGGGAGGGGCCTCCCCTGAAGCTTTCTTT

abundance: .
d_gene: .
j_gene: TRBJ1-2
v_gene: TRBV10-3
CDR3aa: CAISGAGSNYGYTF
CDR3nt: TGTGCCATCAGTGGGGCGGGATCTAACTATGGCTACACCTTC

abundance: .
d_gene: .
j_gene: TRBJ1-2
v_gene: TRBV5-1
CDR3aa: CASSLADSLYGYTF
CDR3nt: TGCGCCAGCAGCTTGGCCGACAGCCTCTATGGCTACACCTTC

abundance: .
d_gene: TRBD2
j_gene: TRBJ2-4
v_gene: TRBV6-5
CDR3aa: CASSYSRGAKNIQYF
CDR3nt: TGTGCCAGCAGTTACTCGCGGGGGGCCAAAAACATTCAGTACTTC

abundance: .
d_gene: TRBD2
j_gene: TRBJ2-1
v_gene: TRBV7-8
CDR3aa: CASSLALRGGNEQFF
CDR3nt: TGTGCCAGCAGCTTAGCGCTTCGGGGGGGGAATGAGCAGTTCTTC

abundance: .
d_gene: .
j_gene: TRBJ1-1
v_gene: TRBV7-2
CDR3aa: CASRLIRAGDAEAFF
CDR3nt: TGTGCCAGCCGGCTCATAAGAGCAGGTGACGCTGAAGCTTTCTTT

abundance: .
d_gene: .
j_gene: TRBJ1-1
v_gene: TRBV19
CDR3aa: CASSRAQDREAFF
CDR3nt: TGTGCCAGTAGTAGGGCCCAGGACAGAGAAGCTTTCTTT

abundance: .
d_gene: .
j_gene: TRBJ1-2
v_gene: TRBV9
CDR3aa: CASSRTSVDYGYTF
CDR3nt: TGTGCCAGCAGCCGTACGTCAGTGGACTATGGCTACACCTTC

abundance: .
d_gene: TRBD2
j_gene: TRBJ2-5
v_gene: TRBV6-1
CDR3aa: CASSEIGLAGIRYF
CDR3nt: TGTGCCAGCAGTGAAATAGGGCTAGCGGGCATAAGGTACTTC

abundance: .
d_gene: TRBD1
j_gene: TRBJ1-2
v_gene: TRBV19
CDR3aa: CASSDGTGGAYGYTF
CDR3nt: TGTGCCAGTAGTGACGGAACAGGGGGCGCCTATGGCTACACCTTC

abundance: .
d_gene: TRBD1
j_gene: TRBJ1-5
v_gene: TRBV20-1
CDR3aa: CSARGTGYSNQPQHF
CDR3nt: TGCAGTGCTCGTGGGACAGGCTATAGCAATCAGCCCCAGCATTTT

abundance: .
d_gene: TRBD1
j_gene: TRBJ1-5
v_gene: TRBV27
CDR3aa: CASSFTGAFNQPQHF
CDR3nt: TGTGCCAGCAGTTTCACAGGGGCCTTCAATCAGCCCCAGCATTTT

abundance: .
d_gene: .
j_gene: TRBJ1-6
v_gene: TRBV5-1
CDR3aa: CASSLEGTPNSPLHF
CDR3nt: TGCGCCAGCAGCTTGGAAGGGACACCGAATTCACCCCTCCACTTT

abundance: .
d_gene: .
j_gene: TRBJ2-3
v_gene: TRBV19
CDR3aa: CASSIRTADTQYF
CDR3nt: TGTGCCAGTAGTATAAGGACTGCAGATACGCAGTATTTT

abundance: once
d_gene: .
j_gene: TRBJ1-1
v_gene: TRBV30
CDR3aa: CAWSVLKSTEAFF
CDR3nt: TGTGCCTGGAGTGTACTGAAGTCCACTGAAGCTTTCTTT

abundance: .
d_gene: TRBD2
j_gene: TRBJ2-3
v_gene: TRBV19
CDR3aa: CASSIVGAGGDTQYF
CDR3nt: TGTGCCAGTAGTATAGTTGGAGCGGGAGGGGATACGCAGTATTTT

abundance: .
d_gene: TRBD1
j_gene: TRBJ1-2
v_gene: TRBV18
CDR3aa: CASSRDSGSGYTF
CDR3nt: TGTGCCAGCTCACGGGACAGTGGGTCCGGCTACACCTTC

abundance: .
d_gene: .
j_gene: TRBJ1-5
v_gene: TRBV19
CDR3aa: CASSMREGGNQPQHF
CDR3nt: TGTGCCAGTAGTATGCGGGAAGGGGGCAATCAGCCCCAGCATTTT

abundance: many
d_gene: TRBD1
j_gene: TRBJ2-7
v_gene: TRBV30
CDR3aa: CAWSVNKGTGIYEQYF
CDR3nt: TGTGCCTGGAGTGTAAATAAAGGGACAGGGATCTACGAGCAGTACTTC

abundance: .
d_gene: .
j_gene: TRBJ2-7
v_gene: TRBV27
CDR3aa: CASSPTPSYEQYF
CDR3nt: TGTGCCAGCAGTCCCACTCCCTCCTACGAGCAGTACTTC

abundance: .
d_gene: TRBD1
j_gene: TRBJ1-1
v_gene: TRBV10-2
CDR3aa: CASRRQGDTEAFF
CDR3nt: TGCGCCAGCAGAAGACAGGGGGACACTGAAGCTTTCTTT

abundance: .
d_gene: .
j_gene: TRBJ2-1
v_gene: TRBV20-1
CDR3aa: CSAPSYNEQFF
CDR3nt: TGCAGTGCCCCTTCTTACAATGAGCAGTTCTTC

abundance: .
d_gene: TRBD2
j_gene: TRBJ2-1
v_gene: TRBV7-9
CDR3aa: CASSFGTSGSSFNEQFF
CDR3nt: TGTGCCAGCAGCTTCGGGACTAGCGGGAGTAGTTTCAATGAGCAGTTCTTC

abundance: .
d_gene: .
j_gene: TRBJ1-2
v_gene: TRBV27
CDR3aa: CASSFGQALGYTF
CDR3nt: TGTGCCAGCAGTTTTGGCCAGGCCCTTGGCTACACCTTC

abundance: few
d_gene: TRBD1
j_gene: TRBJ2-1
v_gene: TRBV13
CDR3aa: CASSPRDSSNEQFF
CDR3nt: TGTGCCAGCAGCCCAAGGGACAGTTCCAATGAGCAGTTCTTC

abundance: .
d_gene: .
j_gene: TRBJ2-1
v_gene: TRBV7-2
CDR3aa: CASSLAPKGGNEQFF
CDR3nt: TGTGCCAGCAGCTTAGCGCCCAAGGGGGGGAATGAGCAGTTCTTC

abundance: .
d_gene: TRBD1
j_gene: TRBJ2-7
v_gene: TRBV13
CDR3aa: CASSFFGTGAYEQYF
CDR3nt: TGTGCCAGCAGCTTTTTCGGGACAGGGGCCTACGAGCAGTACTTC

abundance: .
d_gene: TRBD1
j_gene: TRBJ1-1
v_gene: TRBV11-3
CDR3aa: CASSHRDRDTEAFF
CDR3nt: TGTGCCAGCAGCCACCGGGACAGGGACACTGAAGCTTTCTTT